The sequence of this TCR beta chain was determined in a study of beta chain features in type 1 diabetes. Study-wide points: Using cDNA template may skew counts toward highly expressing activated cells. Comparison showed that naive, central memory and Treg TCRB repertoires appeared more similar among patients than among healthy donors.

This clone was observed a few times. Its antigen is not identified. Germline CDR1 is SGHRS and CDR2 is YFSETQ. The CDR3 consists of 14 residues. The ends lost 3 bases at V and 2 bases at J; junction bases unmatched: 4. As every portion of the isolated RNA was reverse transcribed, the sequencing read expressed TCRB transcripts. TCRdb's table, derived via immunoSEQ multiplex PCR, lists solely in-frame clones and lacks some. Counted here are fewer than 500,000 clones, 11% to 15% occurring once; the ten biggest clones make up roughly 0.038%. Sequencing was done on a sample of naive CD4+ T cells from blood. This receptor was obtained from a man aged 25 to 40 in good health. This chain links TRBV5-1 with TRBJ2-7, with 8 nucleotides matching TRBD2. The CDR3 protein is CASSSGGGTYEQYF. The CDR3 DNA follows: TGCGCCAGCAGCTCTGGCGGGGGGACCTACGAGCAGTACTTC.